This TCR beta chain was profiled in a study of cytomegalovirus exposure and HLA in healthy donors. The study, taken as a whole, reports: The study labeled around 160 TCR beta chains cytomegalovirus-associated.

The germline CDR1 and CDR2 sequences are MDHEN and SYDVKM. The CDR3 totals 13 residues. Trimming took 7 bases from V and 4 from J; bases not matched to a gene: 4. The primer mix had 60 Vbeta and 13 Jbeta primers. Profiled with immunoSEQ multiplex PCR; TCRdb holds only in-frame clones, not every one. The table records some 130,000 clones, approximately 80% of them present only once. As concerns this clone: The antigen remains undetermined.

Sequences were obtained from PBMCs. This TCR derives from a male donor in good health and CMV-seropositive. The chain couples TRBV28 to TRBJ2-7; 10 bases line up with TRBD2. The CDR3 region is CASTLAGVYEQYF. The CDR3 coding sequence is TGTGCCAGCACCCTAGCGGGAGTTTACGAGCAGTACTTC.